In its sample, the clone carrying this T cell receptor beta chain was seen a few times. Its target is unknown. The data were taken from a study of blood T cells in healthy people across ages. A second about 7 to 12 cycle PCR used barcoded and J-beta primers. TCRdb used MiXCR to reprocess the 5' RACE reads, holding one entry per CDR3 protein. The data show around 1,500,000 distinct CDR3 sequences, under 30% seen once. Germline CDR1 and CDR2: ENHRY and SYGVKD. The V end lost 3 bases, the J end lost 0 bases, and 9 bases lay between the germline ends. The CDR3 runs to 15 residues. Study conclusions and caveats: Conclusively comparing naive with antigen-experienced cells was impossible with unsorted PBMCs.

The TCR sequence derives from a woman in her 30s in good health. The sample taken for sequencing was blood. The J gene is TRBJ2-1, the V gene TRBV10-3; D call uncertain. CDR3 DNA sequence: TGTGCCATCAGTGAATTTGGAAGCTCCTACAATGAGCAGTTCTTC. This gives the protein CAISEFGSSYNEQFF.